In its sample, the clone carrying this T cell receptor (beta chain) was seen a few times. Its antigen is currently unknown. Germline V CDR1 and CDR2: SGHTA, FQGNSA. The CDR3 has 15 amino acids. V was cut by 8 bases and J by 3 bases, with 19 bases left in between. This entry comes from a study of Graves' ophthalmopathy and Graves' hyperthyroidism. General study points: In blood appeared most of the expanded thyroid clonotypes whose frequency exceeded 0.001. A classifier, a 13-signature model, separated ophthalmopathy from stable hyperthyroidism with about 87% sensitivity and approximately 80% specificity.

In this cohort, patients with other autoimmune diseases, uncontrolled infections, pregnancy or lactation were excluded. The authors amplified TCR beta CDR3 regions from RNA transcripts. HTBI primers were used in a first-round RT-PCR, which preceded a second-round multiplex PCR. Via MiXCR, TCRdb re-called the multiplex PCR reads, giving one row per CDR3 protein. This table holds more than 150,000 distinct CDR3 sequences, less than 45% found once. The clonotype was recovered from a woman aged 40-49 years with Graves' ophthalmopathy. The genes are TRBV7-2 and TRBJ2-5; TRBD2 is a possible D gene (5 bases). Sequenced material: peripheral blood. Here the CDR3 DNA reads TGTGCCAGCGGGGTTTACGGCGGGTCCGAAGAGACCCAGTACTTC. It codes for CASGVYGGSEETQYF. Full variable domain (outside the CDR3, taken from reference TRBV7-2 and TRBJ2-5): GAGVSQSPSNKVTEKGKDVELRCDPISGHTALYWYRQSLGQGLEFLIYFQGNSAPDKSGLPSDRFSAERTGGSVSTLTIQRTQQEDSAVYLCASGVYGGSEETQYFGPGTRLLVL.